These T cell receptor beta chains were read from a single sample in a study of blood T cells in healthy people across ages. TCRdb processed the 5' RACE reads anew with MiXCR; each CDR3 protein has one entry. The table shows more than 800,000 distinct CDR3 sequences, with more than 40% occurring only once. The sample consisted of blood. The receptors shown here come from a woman aged 60-75 years in good health. The CDR3 runs from the conserved cysteine through the conserved F or W. D genes are given only for firm matches. Clone size is not always given. Where it is, it says once, few, many or a class for expanded clones.

cdr3_nt	cdr3_aa	v_call	j_call	clone_size	cdr3_length	d_call
TGCAGGGAGAGACAGCACGGAGATACGCAGTATTTT	CRERQHGDTQYF	TRBV20-1	TRBJ2-3	few	12	.
TGCAGCGTTGAAAGGGTGAGGGGCAACGAGCAGTACTTC	CSVERVRGNEQYF	TRBV29-1	TRBJ2-7	few	13	.
TGCAGTGTTAAGCGGGACCAAGAGACCCAGTACTTC	CSVKRDQETQYF	TRBV20-1	TRBJ2-5	many	12	.
TGTGCTAGTTCTTTGGCTAGCGGGAGGTTGACGTACTTC	CASSLASGRLTYF	TRBV12-5	TRBJ2-5	.	13	TRBD2
TGTGCCAGCAGGCATAGCGACGGGGAGCTGTTTTTT	CASRHSDGELFF	TRBV12-3/TRBV12-4	TRBJ2-2	few	12	.
TGCAGTGCTAGGGACAGAAACCTCCCTGGGGCCAACGTCCTGACTTTC	CSARDRNLPGANVLTF	TRBV20-1	TRBJ2-6	.	16	.
TGTGCCAGCATGACGGGGGCGAACTATGGCTACACCTTC	CASMTGANYGYTF	TRBV9	TRBJ1-2	few	13	.
TGTGCCAGCACGGACAGGGGGCCTTATGGCTACACCTTC	CASTDRGPYGYTF	TRBV28	TRBJ1-2	.	13	TRBD1
TGTGCCAGCAGTTTAGGCGGACAGGGCTCCTACGAGCAGTACTTC	CASSLGGQGSYEQYF	TRBV12-3/TRBV12-4	TRBJ2-7	.	15	TRBD1
TGTGCCAGCAGCCAAGATCGCCAGGCCGGCGGGAGGGTCTACAATGAGCAGTTCTTC	CASSQDRQAGGRVYNEQFF	TRBV3-1	TRBJ2-1	once	19	TRBD2
TGTGCCAGCGCGGGAGGGCCGCTCGAGCAGTACTTC	CASAGGPLEQYF	TRBV6-2/TRBV6-3	TRBJ2-7	few	12	TRBD2
TGTGCCAGCAGCTTAGGGACTGAGGAGGGTGATGAGCAGTACTTC	CASSLGTEEGDEQYF	TRBV13	TRBJ2-7	once	15	.
TGTGCCAGCAGCGCCATTACCTACGAGCAGTACTTC	CASSAITYEQYF	TRBV7-9	TRBJ2-7	.	12	.
TGTGCCAGCAGCCCAGAGGCAGGGTACCAAGAGACCCAGTACTTC	CASSPEAGYQETQYF	TRBV11-1	TRBJ2-5	few	15	.
TGTGCCACCCAAGGACTAGCTGGGTACGAGCAGTACTTC	CATQGLAGYEQYF	TRBV3-1	TRBJ2-7	.	13	TRBD2
TGTGCCTGCAGCCAATCCTTTACCGGGACAGCCTACGAGCAGTACTTC	CACSQSFTGTAYEQYF	TRBV14	TRBJ2-7	.	16	TRBD1
TGTGCCAGCAGCCATGATCCAGCCCATTCACCCCTCCACTTT	CASSHDPAHSPLHF	TRBV3-1	TRBJ1-6	.	14	.
TGTGCCAGTAGTAGGGACCCGCCGGGGACCTACAATGAGCGGTTCTTC	CASSRDPPGTYNERFF	TRBV19	TRBJ2-1	.	16	.
TGTGCCAGCAGCGGGACAGGCCGGGACGAGCAGTACTTC	CASSGTGRDEQYF	TRBV2	TRBJ2-7	few	13	TRBD1
TGTGCCAGCAGTAGCTCTAGAATCTACGGGCAGTACTTC	CASSSSRIYGQYF	TRBV6-5	TRBJ2-5	.	13	.
TGTGCCAGCAGTTACTCGGAGGTCGGCTCCTACAATGAGCAGTTCTTC	CASSYSEVGSYNEQFF	TRBV6-5	TRBJ2-1	.	16	.
TGCAGTGCTATGGACGGTCCACTATACAATCAGCCCCAGCATTTT	CSAMDGPLYNQPQHF	TRBV20-1	TRBJ1-5	.	15	.
TGTGCCATCAGTGACGGGACAGCAGAAGACACTGAAGCTTTCTTT	CAISDGTAEDTEAFF	TRBV10-3	TRBJ1-1	.	15	TRBD1
TGTGCCAGCAGCCGCTCAGGGGCTGGGGCCAACGTCCTGACTTTC	CASSRSGAGANVLTF	TRBV12-3/TRBV12-4	TRBJ2-6	few	15	.
TGTGCCTGGAGGAGAGTGAGGAACACCGGGGAGCTGTTTTTT	CAWRRVRNTGELFF	TRBV30	TRBJ2-2	.	14	.
TGCGCCAGCAGCTCCCTACAGGGCGCTGATAAAACGCCATACAATAAGCAGTTCTTC	CASSSLQGADKTPYNKQFF	TRBV5-1	TRBJ2-1	.	19	.
TGTGCCAGCAGCTTGTTCAGGAGCTCCTACGAGCAGTACTTC	CASSLFRSSYEQYF	TRBV7-2	TRBJ2-7	.	14	.
TGTGCCAGCAGTGGGGACAGCGCGATCTATGGCTACACCTTC	CASSGDSAIYGYTF	TRBV2	TRBJ1-2	.	14	TRBD1
TGCGCCAGCAGCCAACTAGAACTCCTCCGGACTAGTAATGGGCAGTTCTTC	CASSQLELLRTSNGQFF	TRBV4-3	TRBJ2-1	.	17	TRBD2
TGTGCCAGCAGCTACCTCCGACTAGCTCAGCAGTTCTTC	CASSYLRLAQQFF	TRBV11-2	TRBJ2-1	many	13	TRBD2
TGTGCCAGATGGGGGCTCGGCGGCTACACCTTC	CARWGLGGYTF	TRBV28	TRBJ1-2	.	11	.
TGTGCCAGCAGCAAAAACTGGGAATTCAGGTCTGGCACAGATACGCAGTATTTT	CASSKNWEFRSGTDTQYF	TRBV21-1	TRBJ2-3	few	18	.
TGCAGCGTTAAAGGGACTAGCGAAGAGACCCAGTACTTC	CSVKGTSEETQYF	TRBV29-1	TRBJ2-5	.	13	TRBD2
TGTGCCAGCAGCCCGCAACCGAGGGAGTATGAGCAGTTCTTC	CASSPQPREYEQFF	TRBV9	TRBJ2-1	.	14	.
TGTGCCAGCAGTTTACCCTGGGCTGCTTTCTTT	CASSLPWAAFF	TRBV28	TRBJ1-1	.	11	.
TGTGCCAGCAGTTTGCTGAAGGACACTGAAGCTTTCTTT	CASSLLKDTEAFF	TRBV12-3/TRBV12-4	TRBJ1-1	.	13	.
TGCAGCGTTGAAGGGCTACCGAACCAAGAGACCCAGTACTTC	CSVEGLPNQETQYF	TRBV29-1	TRBJ2-5	few	14	.
TGTGCCAGCCGTCCGGGGGGCGGTGGCGTAGCTTTCTTT	CASRPGGGGVAFF	TRBV6-5	TRBJ1-1	.	13	.
TGTGCCAGCAGCCTTAGGACGGATTATGGCTACACCTTC	CASSLRTDYGYTF	TRBV14	TRBJ1-2	.	13	.
TGTGCCATTGGACAGCCCCAAGAGACCCAGTACTTC	CAIGQPQETQYF	TRBV10-3	TRBJ2-5	.	12	.
TGCGCCAGCAGCGCCGGGACTAGCGGGAGAGTCGACGAGCAGTACTTC	CASSAGTSGRVDEQYF	TRBV5-1	TRBJ2-7	.	16	TRBD2
TGTGCCAGCAGCCAGAGAATGCGGGAGGCTGGGTTGAATGAGCAGTTCTTC	CASSQRMREAGLNEQFF	TRBV3-1	TRBJ2-1	few	17	TRBD2
TGTGCCAGCAGTTACACTAGCGCTGACACAGATACGCAGTATTTT	CASSYTSADTDTQYF	TRBV6-5	TRBJ2-3	.	15	TRBD2
TGTGCCAGCAGCTTTGCGGGACAGGATACGCAGTATTTT	CASSFAGQDTQYF	TRBV7-9	TRBJ2-3	few	13	.
TGCAGTGCTAGGGGGACCGTGAGCTCCTACGAGCAGTACTTC	CSARGTVSSYEQYF	TRBV20-1	TRBJ2-7	few	14	.
TGTGCCAGCAGCTTAGTTCCACAGAAAGGGGATGAGCAGTTCTTC	CASSLVPQKGDEQFF	TRBV7-2	TRBJ2-1	.	15	.
TGTGCCAGCAGCGAGGGACTAGCGGTCGGGGAGCTGTTTTTT	CASSEGLAVGELFF	TRBV7-7	TRBJ2-2	.	14	TRBD2
TGCGCCAGCAGTTTCAAGGAACAGGGGTATAATTCACCCCTCCACTTT	CASSFKEQGYNSPLHF	TRBV4-1	TRBJ1-6	.	16	TRBD1
TGTGCCAGCAGCGTAGGGGGGGGGAGCGGGAGAACAGATACGCAGTATTTT	CASSVGGGSGRTDTQYF	TRBV9	TRBJ2-3	few	17	TRBD2
TGTGCCAGCAGACTTAGCGGGAGGGATTACAATGAGCAGTTCTTC	CASRLSGRDYNEQFF	TRBV6-5	TRBJ2-1	few	15	TRBD2
TGTGCCAGCAGTTACGGAGGGGTCTACGAGCAGTACTTC	CASSYGGVYEQYF	TRBV6-5	TRBJ2-7	.	13	.
TGTGCCAGCAGCTACATCCCCCCGAGGCGGGTAGAAAGCACAGATACGCAGTATTTT	CASSYIPPRRVESTDTQYF	TRBV11-2	TRBJ2-3	.	19	.
TGCGCCAGCAGCGTTAGGGGAACGAACACTGAAGCTTTCTTT	CASSVRGTNTEAFF	TRBV5-1	TRBJ1-1	.	14	.
TGTGCCAGCAGTCGTAAGGGACTAGGGGACTACGAGCAGTACTTC	CASSRKGLGDYEQYF	TRBV12-3/TRBV12-4	TRBJ2-7	few	15	TRBD2
TGTGCCAGCAGCCCCATAGGGATAGGAACCTACAATGAGCAGTTCTTC	CASSPIGIGTYNEQFF	TRBV5-5	TRBJ2-1	.	16	.
TGTGCCAGCGGGGACCCGAGCAGAGATACGCAGTATTTT	CASGDPSRDTQYF	TRBV12-3/TRBV12-4	TRBJ2-3	.	13	.
TGTGCCACCAGTGATTTGGGAGGTGAAAAACTGTTTTTT	CATSDLGGEKLFF	TRBV24-1	TRBJ1-4	few	13	.
TGTGCCAGCAGCTCCCCTGGGACAGTGAAAAACGAGCAGTACTTC	CASSSPGTVKNEQYF	TRBV11-2	TRBJ2-7	.	15	TRBD1
TGTGCCAGCAGCCTCGTGGAGACAGGGCGGGGGACTAGCGGAGAAGAGACCCAGTACTTC	CASSLVETGRGTSGEETQYF	TRBV4-2	TRBJ2-5	.	20	TRBD2
TGTGCCAGCAGCAGCCTTAGCGGGAGGGCCCAAGATACGCAGTATTTT	CASSSLSGRAQDTQYF	TRBV21-1	TRBJ2-3	.	16	.